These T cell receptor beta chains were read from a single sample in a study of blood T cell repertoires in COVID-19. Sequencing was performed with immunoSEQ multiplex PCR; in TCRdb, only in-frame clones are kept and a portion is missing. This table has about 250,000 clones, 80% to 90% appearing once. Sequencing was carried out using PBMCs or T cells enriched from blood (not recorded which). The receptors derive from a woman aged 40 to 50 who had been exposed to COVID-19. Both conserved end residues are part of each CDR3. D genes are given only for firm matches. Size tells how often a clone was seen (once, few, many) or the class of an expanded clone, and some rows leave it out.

cdr3_nt: TGTGCCAGCTCATCTGGACAGGGAAACACCATATATTTT
cdr3_aa: CASSSGQGNTIYF
j_call: TRBJ1-3
v_call: TRBV18
clone_size: few
d_call: -

cdr3_nt: TGCGCCAGCAGTCACTCTGGAGGGGAAGACAATGAGCAGTTCTTC
cdr3_aa: CASSHSGGEDNEQFF
j_call: TRBJ2-1
v_call: TRBV23-1
clone_size: -
d_call: -

cdr3_nt: TGTGCCATCAGTGAGTCGAGCAGGGGGGTACAGACCCAGTACTTC
cdr3_aa: CAISESSRGVQTQYF
j_call: TRBJ2-5
v_call: TRBV10-3
clone_size: -
d_call: -

cdr3_nt: TGTGCCAGCAGCTTAAACAGGGGCCTCTACTATGGCTACACCTTC
cdr3_aa: CASSLNRGLYYGYTF
j_call: TRBJ1-2
v_call: TRBV11-2
clone_size: -
d_call: TRBD1

cdr3_nt: TGTGCTAGTGGTTTGGTACGTTTGGGACAGGACCACTATGGCTACACCTTC
cdr3_aa: CASGLVRLGQDHYGYTF
j_call: TRBJ1-2
v_call: TRBV12-5
clone_size: -
d_call: TRBD1

cdr3_nt: TGTGCCACCAGTATGGACAGGGGGAGTACCGGGGAGCTGTTTTTT
cdr3_aa: CATSMDRGSTGELFF
j_call: TRBJ2-2
v_call: TRBV24-1
clone_size: -
d_call: TRBD1

cdr3_nt: TGTGCCAGAAGCCGATCGGGTTGCAACACCGGGGAGCTGTTTTTT
cdr3_aa: CARSRSGCNTGELFF
j_call: TRBJ2-2
v_call: TRBV5-3
clone_size: few
d_call: -

cdr3_nt: TGCGCCAGCAGCCAAGGAGTGAGGCTTACGGTCTATGGCTACACCTTC
cdr3_aa: CASSQGVRLTVYGYTF
j_call: TRBJ1-2
v_call: TRBV4-3
clone_size: -
d_call: -

cdr3_nt: TGTGCCACCCAGACTAGCGGGGGGGCCGGGACCCAGTACTTC
cdr3_aa: CATQTSGGAGTQYF
j_call: TRBJ2-5
v_call: TRBV10-3
clone_size: -
d_call: TRBD2

cdr3_nt: TGTGCCACCCAATACGACAGGGCAGGCTACAATGAGCAGTTCTTC
cdr3_aa: CATQYDRAGYNEQFF
j_call: TRBJ2-1
v_call: TRBV7-2
clone_size: -
d_call: TRBD1

cdr3_nt: TGTGCCAGCAGCCAAGAACGGGCCAGGGGGCTCTATGGCTACACCTTC
cdr3_aa: CASSQERARGLYGYTF
j_call: TRBJ1-2
v_call: TRBV3-1/TRBV3-2
clone_size: -
d_call: TRBD1

cdr3_nt: TGTGCCAGCAGCCACAAGGCAGGGGGGAGCTCTGGAAACACCATATATTTT
cdr3_aa: CASSHKAGGSSGNTIYF
j_call: TRBJ1-3
v_call: TRBV13
clone_size: -
d_call: TRBD1

cdr3_nt: TGCAGCGTTGATGGGCCTGAAGCTTTCTTT
cdr3_aa: CSVDGPEAFF
j_call: TRBJ1-1
v_call: TRBV29-1
clone_size: -
d_call: -

cdr3_nt: TGTGCCAGCAGCCAAGGGACAGTTAATGAAAAACTGTTTTTT
cdr3_aa: CASSQGTVNEKLFF
j_call: TRBJ1-4
v_call: TRBV3-1/TRBV3-2
clone_size: -
d_call: -

cdr3_nt: TGTGCCAGCAGCTCAAGCGATTATGGCTACACCTTC
cdr3_aa: CASSSSDYGYTF
j_call: TRBJ1-2
v_call: TRBV28
clone_size: -
d_call: -

cdr3_nt: TGTGCCAGCAGCCTCCACCCTTTAGAAGAGACCCAGTACTTC
cdr3_aa: CASSLHPLEETQYF
j_call: TRBJ2-5
v_call: TRBV9
clone_size: -
d_call: -

cdr3_nt: TGTGCCAGCAGCCTGGTAATAGACAGTGAGCAGTTCTTC
cdr3_aa: CASSLVIDSEQFF
j_call: TRBJ2-1
v_call: TRBV7-2
clone_size: -
d_call: -

cdr3_nt: TGTGCCAGCAGTTTCAGTTCAGTTGACGAGCAGTACTTC
cdr3_aa: CASSFSSVDEQYF
j_call: TRBJ2-7
v_call: TRBV27
clone_size: -
d_call: -

cdr3_nt: TGCGCCAGCAGCTTAAGGATCTTGGACAATAATGAGCAGTTCTTC
cdr3_aa: CASSLRILDNNEQFF
j_call: TRBJ2-1
v_call: TRBV5-1
clone_size: -
d_call: -

cdr3_nt: TGTGCCAGCAGCTTGGGAGGGTCAACCCCTCAGCCCCAGCATTTT
cdr3_aa: CASSLGGSTPQPQHF
j_call: TRBJ1-5
v_call: TRBV5-4
clone_size: few
d_call: -

cdr3_nt: TGTGCCAGCAGACTAGCGGGGTCCGGGGAGCTGTTTTTT
cdr3_aa: CASRLAGSGELFF
j_call: TRBJ2-2
v_call: TRBV14
clone_size: -
d_call: TRBD2

cdr3_nt: TGTGCCAGCAGCCCAATACAGGGGTTTGGTTTGGCTTTCTTT
cdr3_aa: CASSPIQGFGLAFF
j_call: TRBJ1-1
v_call: TRBV11-2
clone_size: -
d_call: TRBD1

cdr3_nt: TGTGCCAGCAGCGTTTCTGTTAACTATGGCTACACCTTC
cdr3_aa: CASSVSVNYGYTF
j_call: TRBJ1-2
v_call: TRBV9
clone_size: -
d_call: -

cdr3_nt: TGCGCCAGCAGCCAACCGGACAGGGCTCTCAATGAGCAGTTCTTC
cdr3_aa: CASSQPDRALNEQFF
j_call: TRBJ2-1
v_call: TRBV4-1
clone_size: -
d_call: TRBD1

cdr3_nt: TGTGCCAGCAGTGAGCCGAGGGTGAACACTGAAGCTTTCTTT
cdr3_aa: CASSEPRVNTEAFF
j_call: TRBJ1-1
v_call: TRBV25-1
clone_size: -
d_call: -

cdr3_nt: TGTGCCAGCAGCCTTGGGGACAGGGGGATTCGGCCCCAGCATTTT
cdr3_aa: CASSLGDRGIRPQHF
j_call: TRBJ1-5
v_call: TRBV5-8
clone_size: -
d_call: TRBD1

cdr3_nt: TGTGCCAGTAGCACGGGACAGGGTGCGTCGAACTATGGCTACACCTTC
cdr3_aa: CASSTGQGASNYGYTF
j_call: TRBJ1-2
v_call: TRBV19
clone_size: -
d_call: TRBD1

cdr3_nt: TGTGCCAGCAGTTTATCGTTGGCGGATACCCCCTACAATGAGCAGTTCTTC
cdr3_aa: CASSLSLADTPYNEQFF
j_call: TRBJ2-1
v_call: TRBV27
clone_size: -
d_call: -

cdr3_nt: TGTGCCAGCTCACTTCCGGGACAGGAGCTAGATGGCTACACCTTC
cdr3_aa: CASSLPGQELDGYTF
j_call: TRBJ1-2
v_call: TRBV18
clone_size: -
d_call: TRBD1

cdr3_nt: TGTGCCTGGAGTAAAGACAGGGTTAATTCACCCCTCCACTTT
cdr3_aa: CAWSKDRVNSPLHF
j_call: TRBJ1-6
v_call: TRBV30
clone_size: -
d_call: TRBD1

cdr3_nt: TGCGCCAGCAGCCAGATAACAGGGAACTATGGCTACACCTTC
cdr3_aa: CASSQITGNYGYTF
j_call: TRBJ1-2
v_call: TRBV4-3
clone_size: -
d_call: -

cdr3_nt: TGTGCCACCAGTGAGCCATCCAGGGGGCAGACCGGGGAGCTGTTTTTT
cdr3_aa: CATSEPSRGQTGELFF
j_call: TRBJ2-2
v_call: TRBV24-1
clone_size: -
d_call: TRBD1

cdr3_nt: TGTGCCAGCAGTTACCGACCGGGGGGGAGACAGGTGGTTGGGAATGAGCAGTTCTTC
cdr3_aa: CASSYRPGGRQVVGNEQFF
j_call: TRBJ2-1
v_call: TRBV6-2/TRBV6-3
clone_size: few
d_call: TRBD2

cdr3_nt: TGCGCCAGCAGACCCGGGACAGAATCTGTCTATGGCTACACCTTC
cdr3_aa: CASRPGTESVYGYTF
j_call: TRBJ1-2
v_call: TRBV5-1
clone_size: -
d_call: TRBD1

cdr3_nt: TGTGCCAGCAGCTTATGGTCCGGGGATGTCTCCTACGAGCAGTACTTC
cdr3_aa: CASSLWSGDVSYEQYF
j_call: TRBJ2-7
v_call: TRBV7-8
clone_size: -
d_call: -

cdr3_nt: TGTGCCTGGAGAACAGGGCGCTATGGCTACACCTTC
cdr3_aa: CAWRTGRYGYTF
j_call: TRBJ1-2
v_call: TRBV30
clone_size: -
d_call: -

cdr3_nt: TGTGCCAGCAGCTTAGTTTACGGGGAGCTGTTTTTT
cdr3_aa: CASSLVYGELFF
j_call: TRBJ2-2
v_call: TRBV7-6
clone_size: -
d_call: -

cdr3_nt: TGTGCCAGCAGCTCGGGACTAGCGCAGGGGGAGCAGTACTTC
cdr3_aa: CASSSGLAQGEQYF
j_call: TRBJ2-7
v_call: TRBV7-9
clone_size: -
d_call: TRBD2

cdr3_nt: TGTGCCAGCAGCTTCGGACAGGGTCCCTATGGCTACACCTTC
cdr3_aa: CASSFGQGPYGYTF
j_call: TRBJ1-2
v_call: TRBV5-4
clone_size: -
d_call: TRBD1

cdr3_nt: TGTGCCAGCTCTGTGTCCTCAGATACGCAGTATTTT
cdr3_aa: CASSVSSDTQYF
j_call: TRBJ2-3
v_call: TRBV2
clone_size: -
d_call: -

cdr3_nt: TGTGCCAGCAGTTCGGGGGAGACCCAGTACTTC
cdr3_aa: CASSSGETQYF
j_call: TRBJ2-5
v_call: TRBV6-2/TRBV6-3
clone_size: once
d_call: -

cdr3_nt: TGTGCCAGCTCACCCTTACCGGGACAGGGGATTGAAAAACTGTTTTTT
cdr3_aa: CASSPLPGQGIEKLFF
j_call: TRBJ1-4
v_call: TRBV18
clone_size: -
d_call: TRBD1